This T cell receptor beta chain was documented in a study of cytomegalovirus exposure and HLA in healthy donors (dated by TCRdb to about 2017). About the full investigation: An earlier analysis of approximately 640 of the donors reported approximately 300 Gb of sequence data and 117 million unique TCR beta sequences from 150 million to 200 million T cells. About 320 gigabases of sequencing data and approximately 84 million unique TCR sequences were included in an early release covering under 650 HLA-typed donors. Of the roughly 400 genotyped donors, roughly 85% fell in the genetic ancestry cluster associated with self-reported Caucasian donors. The study aimed to test whether signatures of past pathogen exposure could be identified by cataloging public T cell receptors. The T cell repertoires of several hundred subjects were profiled by immunosequencing and related to cytomegalovirus serostatus. In addition to the first cohort of approximately 670 subjects, a separate validation cohort of approximately 110 different subjects was used. The study combined high-throughput TCR immunosequencing, statistical association of individual TCRs with disease status, and machine learning to predict cytomegalovirus infection status. In a later analysis, previously published TCR beta repertoires from more than 500 donors were re-analyzed and high-resolution HLA genotyping was added so that TCR occurrence patterns could be studied. Rather than using new phenotypic data, the later analysis identified candidate immune exposures from TCR beta sequences and from how often those sequences occurred across donors. In an earlier analysis of roughly 540 of the donors, high-throughput TCR beta sequencing was used to judge whether each TCR beta V gene segment behaved as functional or pseudogenic. Donor age, sex, ethnicity and CMV serostatus were compiled together with the repertoire data. A later genetic analysis used genome-wide SNP genotypes for about 65% of the 666 donors, treating that subset as a discovery cohort. Every discovery cohort repertoire had been produced on one sequencing platform. Both class I and class II loci were covered by HLA typing, at four-digit resolution. The number of typed donors differed by locus: roughly 629-630 for A, B, C, DRB1 and DQB1; 522 for DQA1; fewer than 610 for DPA1; and about 470 for DPB1. Five DR-DQ haplotypes were handled as single units for association and clustering because linkage in the cohort was strong. Across 300 to 400 genotyped donors of the cohort, an average of about 240,000 unique TCR beta nucleotide sequences per donor were sequenced, and roughly 20% of those sequences were non-productive. Paper-wide results and their limitations: The only immune exposure information available for the cohort was CMV serostatus. According to a later genetic analysis, donors in an Asian-associated ancestry cluster had fewer N-insertions in productive TCRs than the approximately 610-donor mean. Because some donors lacked HLA typing at each locus, the association tests relied only on the typed subset. The 87-base-pair reads could not distinguish some IMGT-functional V segments, including TRBV6-2 and TRBV6-3, so those segments were excluded. Correlated functional status among segregating V segments might be attributable to linkage disequilibrium, but an unknown experimental factor could not be ruled out. Because counts were too low, more than 15 rarely observed V segments, including chromosome 9 orphons, were left out of the earlier analysis of roughly 600 of the donors. A later analysis found that HLA-associated TCR beta chains were more clonally expanded and had lower generation probabilities than equally common non-associated chains. A later genetic analysis associated a missense DCLRE1C variant with V-gene and J-gene trimming of TCR beta chains, and an independent cohort replicated the association. Most TCR sequences were observed very rarely across donors, whereas some public TCRs were present in many individuals. According to the authors, the approach could potentially be generalized to other disease states and immunological phenotypes. According to a later analysis, most CMV-associated TCR beta chains appeared to be HLA-restricted, and the HLA associations seemed to be driven largely by CMV exposure. According to a later analysis, TCR association rates differed among HLA loci, with DRB1 alleles showing the most associated TCRs and HLA-C alleles showing the fewest. The classifier was reported to diagnose cytomegalovirus status with high specificity and sensitivity in both the original and validation cohorts. A total of about 180 TCR beta chains were listed by the study as associated with cytomegalovirus. In a later analysis, 16,951 TCR beta sequences were associated with specific HLA alleles at a false discovery rate of 0.05. A further reported finding was that TCR beta sequences accurately predicted the HLA-A and HLA-B alleles for most subjects in the first cohort. A few of the identified cytomegalovirus-associated TCR beta chains were confirmed in vitro to be specific for cytomegalovirus antigens. In an earlier analysis of about 550 of the donors, most TCR beta V segments were observed in productive rearrangements about 87% or about 30% of the time, broadly matching IMGT annotations. In this cohort, only TCR beta chains were sequenced, and detectable features were limited by the absence of alpha or paired-chain data. In a later analysis, several top co-occurrence clusters were reported to appear linked to parvovirus B19, influenza, CMV and Epstein-Barr virus. Strong co-occurrence of HLA alleles, especially DR and DQ, made assigning TCR associations to individual alleles difficult. The presence/absence analyses assumed that sequencing depth was roughly uniform across donors, and that assumption may not be true. The sequencing pipeline was judged likely to have produced a cluster of highly shared sequence variants as a technical artifact.

Looking up the germline V gene (reference sequence) yields CDR1 GTSNPN and CDR2 SVGIG. The CDR3 has 14 amino acids, counting the end cysteine and phenylalanine. Only the CDR3 region is kept as DNA, spanning 42 bases read in frame from base 1. Cut back by 2 bases and 6 bases, the V and J ends lie 16 bases apart. The receptor library was made with the immunoSEQ multiplex PCR assay. For the multiplex PCR, a mixture combining 60 forward primers for TCR Vbeta segments and 13 reverse primers for TCR Jbeta segments was used. Amplification of the CDR3 region of rearranged TCR beta genes was performed with a multiplex PCR assay on genomic DNA. On the Illumina HiSeq System, the amplified TCR beta libraries were sequenced as 87-base-pair reads. The study's processing was this. A later analysis counted 75 million to 100 million unique TCR beta chains across the 550 to 800 repertoires, and some 12 million of these chains were shared by at least two donors. Raw reads were error-corrected and collapsed into unique sequences by a nearest-neighbor algorithm in which closely related sequences were merged to remove PCR and sequencing errors. To assign V, D and J gene segments, CDR3 sequences were aligned to IMGT reference sequences. For a sequence to be retained, at least a six-nucleotide match to both a V gene segment and a J gene segment was required. A rearrangement counted as productive if the CDR3 had no stop codons and remained in frame with V and J, and every other rearrangement counted as non-productive. Following IMGT convention, CDR3 was defined as the stretch from the second conserved V-encoded cysteine to the conserved J-encoded phenylalanine. In an earlier analysis of approximately 590 of the donors, sequences lacking an unambiguous match to a single V gene segment were excluded. In an earlier analysis of approximately 560 of the donors, a V segment was called functional when productive rearrangements were above 56.7%, and segregating when the standard deviation between donors exceeded 5%. A statistical classification framework was developed to diagnose cytomegalovirus status using the catalog of TCR beta chain sequences. In a later analysis, V and J genes were assigned by comparing TCR nucleotide sequences against IMGT/GENE-DB human TR gene sequences. In a later analysis, CDR3 sequences and most-parsimonious VDJ recombination scenarios were assigned using the TCRdist pipeline. In a later analysis, every TCR beta chain was defined by the combination of its CDR3 amino acid sequence and its V-gene family, and reads without a unique V-gene family were dropped. In a later analysis, 550 to 650 highly shared, low-generation-probability nucleotide sequences were removed to address suspected cross-contamination and a sequencing artifact. For each public chain, a later analysis derived a clonal expansion index from normalized ranks of inferred template counts within each repertoire. In a later analysis, generation probabilities were computed with a VDJ recombination model fitted to out-of-frame rearrangements, and the resulting probabilities were checked against IGoR. In a later analysis, TCR-TCR, TCR-HLA and TCR-CMV co-occurrence was scored with hypergeometric tests, and a repertoire-size bias correction was applied to TCR pairs. To estimate false discovery rates, a later analysis permuted the HLA or CMV assignments 20 times. In a later analysis, co-occurring TCRs were grouped with DBSCAN, and TCRdist sequence similarity was added when clustering was performed within HLA-allele-positive subsets. Repertoires with fewer than 30,000 or more than 120,000 public chains were left out of co-occurrence clustering, as were about five repertoires with anomalous nucleotide sharing. The immuneACCESS repertoire file appears here via TCRdb, limited to in-frame rearrangements. These files lack a portion of the clones; in checked studies, under half of the deficit traces to unresolved V genes, and the cause of the others is not known. Clone size and the V and J calls come from that table; the DNA yielded D and trimming. This sample's table has entries for around 50,000 clones. The ten most abundant clones make up approximately 9.9% of the sample.

In total, around 600 healthy bone marrow donors made up the cohort. All cohort members were sampled while nominally healthy, although unrecorded immune exposures were likely present. The donor tested CMV seropositive, placing the donor among the roughly 270 seropositive members of the cohort. A peripheral blood sample was provided by each donor, and peripheral blood mononuclear cells were used for TCR beta sequencing. Genomic DNA was extracted from the blood cell samples with the Qiagen DNeasy Blood Extraction Kit. As regards this clone: Its antigen is still unknown.

This sequence originates from a woman between 45 and 60 years old in good health and CMV-seropositive. Sample: PBMCs. The chain is assembled from TRBV30 and TRBJ2-5; TRBD1 might be the D gene, on 5 matching bases. The sequence in DNA is TGTGCCTGGAGTAGAGAGTCCCTGGGGCAGACCCAGTACTTC. Translated, this gives CAWSRESLGQTQYF.